One sample yielded the 11 T cell receptor beta chains listed below, sequenced in a study of T cell repertoires in cytomegalovirus infection. TCRdb reanalysed the reads using MiXCR and keeps one entry per CDR3 protein. Of about 830,000 distinct CDR3 sequences in the sample, 30% to 35% are singletons; the top ten hold around 12%. These receptors lack a known antigen. Sequences were derived from cultured CD8+ T cells from PBMCs, sampled from culture after CMV antigen stimulation. These receptors originate from a human donor in good health (CMV status not recorded). Some clones in this sample may be carry-over from other donors' samples.

The chain recombines TRBV7-3 with TRBJ2-2; 10 bases align to TRBD2. The germline V gene has CDR1 SGHTA and CDR2 FQGTGA. This CDR3 spans 16 amino acids. The V gene end was trimmed by 5 bases and the J gene end by 5 bases; junction bases not matched to a gene: 8. CDR3 loop: CASSPTSGERTGELFF. CDR3 bases: TGTGCCAGCAGCCCAACTAGCGGGGAGAGGACCGGGGAGCTGTTTTTT. The full variable domain, in which reference TRBV7-3 and TRBJ2-2 provide the parts outside the CDR3, is GAGVSQTPSNKVTEKGKYVELRCDPISGHTALYWYRQSLGQGPEFLIYFQGTGAADDSGLPNDRFFAVRPEGSVSTLKIQRTERGDSAVYLCASSPTSGERTGELFFGEGSRLTVL.

This clonotype was seen repeatedly, ten times or more. The chain joins TRBV7-9 to TRBJ1-1; D remains ambiguous. The V and J ends lost 5 bases and 7 bases respectively, with 20 bases between them. Germline values: CDR1 SEHNR, CDR2 FQNEAQ (reference sequence). The CDR3 has 15 residues. CDR3 loop: CASSPHLRAGNEAFF. The CDR3 nucleotides read TGTGCCAGCAGCCCGCACCTCCGAGCGGGGAATGAAGCTTTCTTT.

This chain uses TRBV7-9 with TRBJ1-1; TRBD1 agrees at 8 bases. The CDR3 loop spans 12 amino acids. V gave up 5 bases and J gave up 10 bases; unmatched junction bases: 6. Germline V gene sequence: CDR1 SEHNR, CDR2 FQNEAQ (reference sequence). The CDR3 reads CASSLFDRGAFF. CDR3 in DNA: TGTGCCAGCAGCCTGTTCGACAGGGGAGCTTTCTTT.

This clonotype turned up a few times. The gene calls are TRBV4-1 and TRBJ2-2; TRBD2 aligns across 7 bases. V dropped 0 bases and J dropped 6; count of bases not matched to a gene: 4. This CDR3 has 15 residues. Looked up from germline, CDR1 is MGHRA and CDR2 is YSYEKL. The CDR3 sequence is CASSQETGGSGELFF. DNA of the CDR3: TGCGCCAGCAGCCAAGAGACGGGGGGATCCGGGGAGCTGTTTTTT.

This rearrangement joins TRBV5-1 to TRBJ2-7; D remains unclear. The CDR3 spans 15 residues. CDR1 and CDR2 from the germline V gene are SGHRS and YFSETQ. V shed 4 bases and J shed 3 bases, with 17 bases lying between them. In nucleotides, the CDR3 is TGCGCCAGCAGCCTGAGACCGGACGGAGACTACGAGCAGTACGTC. Residues: CASSLRPDGDYEQYV.

The chain uses TRBV6-6 and TRBJ2-2, with 8 bases that match TRBD1. The CDR3 consists of 18 residues. Looked up from germline, CDR1 is MNHNY and CDR2 is SVGAGI (reference sequence). J lost 3 bases, V lost 0 bases, and 9 bases had no gene match. CDR3 sequence: CASSYSIQGAGHTGELFF. The CDR3 coding sequence is TGTGCCAGCAGTTACTCGATTCAGGGGGCGGGACACACCGGGGAGCTGTTTTTT.

This clonotype was seen a few times. The V call is TRBV20-1, the J call TRBJ2-5; weak D call: TRBD1 (5 bases). From germline, CDR1 is DFQATT and CDR2 SNEGSKA (reference sequence). The V end lost 2 bases, the J end lost 3 bases, and 16 bases lay between the germline ends. This CDR3 region has 15 residues. This chain's CDR3 is CSARTHQGREETQYF. The CDR3 nucleotides read TGCAGTGCTAGAACCCACCAGGGTCGGGAAGAGACCCAGTACTTC.

There are a few counts of this clonotype. The rearrangement joins TRBV10-2 to TRBJ2-7; D is undetermined. CDR1 and CDR2 (germline): WSHSY, SAAADI. The length of the CDR3 is 15 residues. V lost 0 bases and J lost 3, with 12 bases in between. CDR3 sequence: CASSESGQHLYEQYF. CDR3 DNA sequence: TGCGCCAGCAGTGAGTCAGGCCAACACCTCTACGAGCAGTACTTC.

The CDR3 nucleotides are TGTGCCAGCAGCCCCCCGAAGGGTAGAACCTACGAGCAGTACGTC. It codes for CASSPPKGRTYEQYV. The genes are TRBV7-9 and TRBJ2-7; D is unclear. Trimming shortened V by 5 bases and J by 2 bases, and 16 bases separated the two germline ends. Germline V gives CDR1 SEHNR, CDR2 FQNEAQ (reference sequence). This CDR3 contains 15 residues.

The sample holds many counts of this clonotype. The V and J genes are TRBV7-9 and TRBJ2-3; TRBD2 aligns across 12 bases. The CDR3 has 15 residues. V gave up 5 bases and J gave up 4 bases; unmatched junction bases: 4. Germline-derived CDR1 and CDR2 are SEHNR and FQNEAQ (reference sequence). As DNA, the CDR3 is TGTGCCAGCAGCACTAGCGGGGGGTTCGCAGATACGCAGTATTTT. Amino acids: CASSTSGGFADTQYF.

This chain uses TRBV20-1 with TRBJ1-5; perhaps TRBD1 as D (6 bases). Germline V gives CDR1 DFQATT, CDR2 SNEGSKA (reference sequence). CDR3 size: 18 residues. The V gene lost 6 bases and the J gene lost 2 bases, with 26 bases spanning the gap. The CDR3 DNA sequence: TGCAGTGCGAACACGGACAGATTTTTTCACGCGGGCAATCAGCCCCAGCATTTT. It yields the protein CSANTDRFFHAGNQPQHF.